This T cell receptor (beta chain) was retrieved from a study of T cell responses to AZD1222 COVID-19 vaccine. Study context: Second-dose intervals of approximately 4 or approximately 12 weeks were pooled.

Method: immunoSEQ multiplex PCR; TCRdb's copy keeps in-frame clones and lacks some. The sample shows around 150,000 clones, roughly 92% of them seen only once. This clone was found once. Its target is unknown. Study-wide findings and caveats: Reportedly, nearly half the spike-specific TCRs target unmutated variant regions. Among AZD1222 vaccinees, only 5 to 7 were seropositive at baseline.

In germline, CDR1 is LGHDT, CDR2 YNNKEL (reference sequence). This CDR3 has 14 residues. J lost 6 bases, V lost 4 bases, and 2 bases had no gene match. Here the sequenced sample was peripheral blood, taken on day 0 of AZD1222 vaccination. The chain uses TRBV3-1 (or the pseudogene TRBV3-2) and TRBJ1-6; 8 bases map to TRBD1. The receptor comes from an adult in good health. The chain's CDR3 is CASSLQGVNSPLHF. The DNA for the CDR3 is TGTGCCAGCAGCCTACAGGGGGTTAATTCACCCCTCCACTTT.